This note documents a single T cell receptor (beta chain) sequence. Its target is not known. Time point described: after neoadjuvant nivolumab, at surgical resection. These oral cavity squamous cell carcinomas were HPV-negative and locally advanced. The CDR3 has 16 residues. Looked up from germline, CDR1 is SGHTA and CDR2 is FQGTGA. V gave up 5 bases and J gave up 7 bases; unmatched junction bases: 8. The sample comes from a study of neoadjuvant anti-PD-1 for oral cavity cancer. Whole-study results and caveats: Post-treatment tumors with larger preexisting clones showed more shrinkage. Higher pretreatment blood Treg/Th17 ratios correlated with higher pretreatment blood and lower post-treatment tumor TCRbeta clonality.

The assay was immunoSEQ multiplex PCR, and TCRdb's table has in-frame clones only and misses some. The table has some 40,000 clones, 35% to 45% seen once. The source of this sequence is a person between 35 and 79 years old with oral cavity squamous cell carcinoma. The sample in question was tumor tissue, obtained after nivolumab (anti-PD-1) treatment. The gene calls are TRBV7-3 and TRBJ2-1, with 13 positions matching TRBD2. CDR3 sequence (DNA): TGTGCCAGCAGCCCAGGGACTAGCGGGGTGGGAAATGAGCAGTTCTTC. Amino acids: CASSPGTSGVGNEQFF. The full variable domain, with the rest looked up from reference TRBV7-3 and TRBJ2-1, is GAGVSQTPSNKVTEKGKYVELRCDPISGHTALYWYRQSLGQGPEFLIYFQGTGAADDSGLPNDRFFAVRPEGSVSTLKIQRTERGDSAVYLCASSPGTSGVGNEQFFGPGTRLTVL.